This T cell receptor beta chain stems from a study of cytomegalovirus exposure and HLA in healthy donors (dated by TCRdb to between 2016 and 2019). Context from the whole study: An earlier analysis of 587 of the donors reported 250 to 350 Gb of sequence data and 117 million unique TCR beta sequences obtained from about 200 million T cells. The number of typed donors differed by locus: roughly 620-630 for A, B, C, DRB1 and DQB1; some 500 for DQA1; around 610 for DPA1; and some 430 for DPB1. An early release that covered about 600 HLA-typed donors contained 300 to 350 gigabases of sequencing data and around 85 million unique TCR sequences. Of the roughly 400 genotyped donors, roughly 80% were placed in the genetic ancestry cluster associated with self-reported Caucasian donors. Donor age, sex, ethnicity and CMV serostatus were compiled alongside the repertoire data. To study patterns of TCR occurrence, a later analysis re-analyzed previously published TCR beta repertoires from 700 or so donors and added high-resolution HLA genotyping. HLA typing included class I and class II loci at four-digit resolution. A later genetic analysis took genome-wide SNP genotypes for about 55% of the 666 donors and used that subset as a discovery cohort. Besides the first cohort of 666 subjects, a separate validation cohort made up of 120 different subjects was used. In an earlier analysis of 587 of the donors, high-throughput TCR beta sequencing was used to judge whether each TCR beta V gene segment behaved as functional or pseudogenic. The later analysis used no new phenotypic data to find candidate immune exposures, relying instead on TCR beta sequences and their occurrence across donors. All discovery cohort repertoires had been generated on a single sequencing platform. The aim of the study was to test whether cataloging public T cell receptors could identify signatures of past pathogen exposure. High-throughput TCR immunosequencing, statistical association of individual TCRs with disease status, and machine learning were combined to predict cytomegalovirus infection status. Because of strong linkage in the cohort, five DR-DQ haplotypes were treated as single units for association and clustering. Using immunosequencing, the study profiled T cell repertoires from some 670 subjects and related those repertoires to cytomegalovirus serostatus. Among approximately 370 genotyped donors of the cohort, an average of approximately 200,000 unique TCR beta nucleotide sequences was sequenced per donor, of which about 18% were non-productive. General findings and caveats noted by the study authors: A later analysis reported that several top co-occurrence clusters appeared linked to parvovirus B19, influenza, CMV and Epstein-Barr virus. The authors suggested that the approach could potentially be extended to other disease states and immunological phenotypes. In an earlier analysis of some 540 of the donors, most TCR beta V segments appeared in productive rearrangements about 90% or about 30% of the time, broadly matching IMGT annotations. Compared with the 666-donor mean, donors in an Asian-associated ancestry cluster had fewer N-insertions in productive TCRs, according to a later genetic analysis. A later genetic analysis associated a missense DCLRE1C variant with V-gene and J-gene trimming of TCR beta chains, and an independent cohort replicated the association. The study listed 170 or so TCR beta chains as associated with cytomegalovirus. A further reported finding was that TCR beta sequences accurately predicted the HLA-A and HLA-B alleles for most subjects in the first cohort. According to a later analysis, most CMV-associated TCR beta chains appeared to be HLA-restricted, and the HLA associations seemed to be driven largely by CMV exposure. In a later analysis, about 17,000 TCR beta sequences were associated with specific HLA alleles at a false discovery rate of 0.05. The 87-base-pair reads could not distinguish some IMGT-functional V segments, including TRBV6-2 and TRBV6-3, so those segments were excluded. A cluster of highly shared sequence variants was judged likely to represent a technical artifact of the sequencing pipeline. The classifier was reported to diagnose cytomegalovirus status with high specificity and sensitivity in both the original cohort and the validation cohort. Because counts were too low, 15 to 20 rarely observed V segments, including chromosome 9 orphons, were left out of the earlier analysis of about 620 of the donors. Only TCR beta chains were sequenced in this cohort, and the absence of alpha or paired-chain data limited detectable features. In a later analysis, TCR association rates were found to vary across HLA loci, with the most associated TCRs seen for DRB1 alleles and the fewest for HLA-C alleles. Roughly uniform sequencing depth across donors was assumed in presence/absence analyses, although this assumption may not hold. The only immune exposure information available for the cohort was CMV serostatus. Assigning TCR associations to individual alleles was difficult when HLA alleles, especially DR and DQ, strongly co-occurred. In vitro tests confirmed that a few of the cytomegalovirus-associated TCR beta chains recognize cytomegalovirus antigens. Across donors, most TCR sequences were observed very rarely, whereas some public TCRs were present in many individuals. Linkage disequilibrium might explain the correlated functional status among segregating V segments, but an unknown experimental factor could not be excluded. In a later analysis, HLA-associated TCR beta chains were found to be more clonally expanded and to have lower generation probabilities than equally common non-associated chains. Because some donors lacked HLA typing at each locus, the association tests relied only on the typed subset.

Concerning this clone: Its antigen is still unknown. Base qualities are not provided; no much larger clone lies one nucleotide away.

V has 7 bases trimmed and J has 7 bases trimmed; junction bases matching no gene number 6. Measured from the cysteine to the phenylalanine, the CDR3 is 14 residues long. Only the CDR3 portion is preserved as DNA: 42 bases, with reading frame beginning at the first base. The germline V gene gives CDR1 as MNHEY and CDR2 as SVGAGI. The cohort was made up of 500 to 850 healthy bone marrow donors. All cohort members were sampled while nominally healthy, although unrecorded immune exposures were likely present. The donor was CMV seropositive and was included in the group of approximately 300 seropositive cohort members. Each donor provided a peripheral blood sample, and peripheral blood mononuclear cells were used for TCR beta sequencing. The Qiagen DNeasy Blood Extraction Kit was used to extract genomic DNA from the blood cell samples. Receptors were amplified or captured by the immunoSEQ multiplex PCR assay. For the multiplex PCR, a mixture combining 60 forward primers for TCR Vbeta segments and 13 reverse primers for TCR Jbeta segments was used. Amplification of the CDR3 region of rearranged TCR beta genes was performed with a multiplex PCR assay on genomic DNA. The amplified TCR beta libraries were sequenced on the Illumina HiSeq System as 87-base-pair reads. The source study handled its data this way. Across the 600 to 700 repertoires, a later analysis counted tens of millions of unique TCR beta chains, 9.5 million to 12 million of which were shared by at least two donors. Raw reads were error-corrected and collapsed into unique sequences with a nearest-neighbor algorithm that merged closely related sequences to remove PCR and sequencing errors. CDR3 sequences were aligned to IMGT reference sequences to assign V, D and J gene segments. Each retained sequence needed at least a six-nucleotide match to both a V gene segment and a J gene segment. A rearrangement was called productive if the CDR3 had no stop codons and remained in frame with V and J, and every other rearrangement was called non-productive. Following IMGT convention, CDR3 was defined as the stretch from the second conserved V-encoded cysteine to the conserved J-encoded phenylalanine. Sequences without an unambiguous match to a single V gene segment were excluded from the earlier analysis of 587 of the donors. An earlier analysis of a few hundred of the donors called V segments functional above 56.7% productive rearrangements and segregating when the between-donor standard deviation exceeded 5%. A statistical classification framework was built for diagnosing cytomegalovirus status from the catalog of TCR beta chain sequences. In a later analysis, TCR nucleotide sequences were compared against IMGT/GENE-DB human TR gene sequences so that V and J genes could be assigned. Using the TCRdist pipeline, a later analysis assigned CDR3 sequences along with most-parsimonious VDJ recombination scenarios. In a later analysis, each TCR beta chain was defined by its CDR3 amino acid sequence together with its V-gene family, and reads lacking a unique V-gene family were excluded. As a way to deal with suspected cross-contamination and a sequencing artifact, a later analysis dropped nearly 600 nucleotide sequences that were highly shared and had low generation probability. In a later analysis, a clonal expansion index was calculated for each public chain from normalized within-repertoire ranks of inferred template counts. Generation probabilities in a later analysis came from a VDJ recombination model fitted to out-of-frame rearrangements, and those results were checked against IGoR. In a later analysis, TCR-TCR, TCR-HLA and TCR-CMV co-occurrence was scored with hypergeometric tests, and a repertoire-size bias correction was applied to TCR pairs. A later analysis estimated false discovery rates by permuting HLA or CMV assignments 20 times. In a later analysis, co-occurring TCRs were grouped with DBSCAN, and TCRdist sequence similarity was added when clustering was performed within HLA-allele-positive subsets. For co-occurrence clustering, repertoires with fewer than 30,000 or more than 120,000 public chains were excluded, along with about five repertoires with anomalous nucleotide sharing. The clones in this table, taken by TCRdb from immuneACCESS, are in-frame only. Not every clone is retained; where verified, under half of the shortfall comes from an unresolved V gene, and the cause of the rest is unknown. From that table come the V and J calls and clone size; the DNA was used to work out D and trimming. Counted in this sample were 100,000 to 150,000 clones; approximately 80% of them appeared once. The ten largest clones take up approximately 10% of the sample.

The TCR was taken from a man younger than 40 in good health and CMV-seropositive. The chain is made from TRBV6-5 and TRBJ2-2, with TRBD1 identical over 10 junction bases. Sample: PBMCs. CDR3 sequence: CASTRQGAIGELFF. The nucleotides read TGTGCCAGCACGAGACAGGGGGCGATCGGGGAGCTGTTTTTT.